The following is a T cell receptor beta chain sequence with its context. Its antigen is not identified. Trimming removed 0 bases from V and 9 bases from J; junction bases left unmatched: 5. The germline V gene has CDR1 SGDLS and CDR2 YYNGEE. The CDR3 runs to 15 residues. This record belongs to a study of T cell responses to AZD1222 COVID-19 vaccine. The method was immunoSEQ multiplex PCR; TCRdb's version includes in-frame clones alone and lacks a portion of them. The table records approximately 150,000 clones, just over 90% of them present only once. Study outcomes and limitations: Regions left unmutated in variants are reportedly the target of nearly half of spike-specific TCRs. Repertoire sampling was restricted to post-peak T cell response timepoints. The breadth and depth of Spike-specific TCRs increased once two AZD1222 doses had been given.

V usage is TRBV9 and J usage is TRBJ1-6; TRBD1 agrees at 8 bases. The sequencing used peripheral blood, collected on day 0 of MenACWY control vaccination. The receptor's source is an adult in good health. The CDR3 is CASSVGGTGVSPLHF. The CDR3 DNA is TGTGCCAGCAGCGTAGGGGGGACAGGCGTTTCACCCCTCCACTTT.